This T cell receptor beta chain was recovered during a study of T cell repertoires in cytomegalovirus infection. Study at large: Evidence of both CMV infection and a matching HLA type came from public TCR beta signatures. Study observations and caveats: In two of eight donors, the top clonotype was HLA-C-restricted CMV-specific.

CDR1 is SEHNR, CDR2 FQNEAQ, per germline (reference sequence). The germline V and J ends were trimmed by 1 base and 13 bases, with 13 bases remaining between them. The CDR3 runs 12 residues. TCRdb processed the reads anew with MiXCR; each CDR3 protein has one entry. The sample lists 680,000 or so distinct CDR3 sequences; 35% to 45% were seen once. This clonotype showed up many times. Its specificity is unknown. This receptor was identified in a human donor in good health (CMV status not recorded). Some clones in this sample may be carry-over from other donors' samples. The source material was PBMCs. The chain is built from TRBV7-9 and TRBJ1-2; no clear D gene. The CDR3 DNA reads TGTGCCAGCAGCTTAGACCGGACCCCTCTCACCTTC. This encodes CASSLDRTPLTF.